This T cell receptor (beta chain) emerged from a study of PD-1 blockade in classical Hodgkin lymphoma. Per germline, CDR1 SGDLS and CDR2 YYNGEE. V lost 2 bases and J lost 5, with 13 bases in between. This CDR3 region has 14 residues. Study-wide results and limits: CD4+ TCR diversity rose significantly by C4D1, and CD8+ TCR diversity did not.

This clone appeared once. Antigen unknown. The table came from immunoSEQ multiplex PCR; TCRdb's copy has only in-frame clones and leaves some out. This table has some 90,000 clones, just under 80% appearing once. Regarding time point: cycle 4 day 1 (C4D1), after five to seven weeks of nivolumab. All patients relapsed after autologous stem cell transplantation, and brentuximab vedotin exposure varied. The sequencing here drew on peripheral blood mononuclear cells (PBMCs), taken before the fourth cycle of nivolumab. This sequence was found in a human donor with classical Hodgkin lymphoma. This chain joins TRBV9 and TRBJ2-5; tentatively, D is TRBD2 (5 bases). CDR3 coding DNA: TGTGCCAGCAGCGTTAATCCGGGGTCCGAGACCCAGTACTTC. Amino acid sequence: CASSVNPGSETQYF.